This paragraph reports one T cell receptor beta chain. The sample belongs to a study of blood T cell repertoires in COVID-19. The wider study: COVID-19 samples from acute and convalescent phases originated in the United States, Italy and Spain.

Per the authors' pipeline: Reference gene primer amplification gave estimated nucleated cell counts. This table comes from immunoSEQ multiplex PCR, and its TCRdb copy is limited to in-frame clones, with some not included. V, J and clone size are those of that table, while D and trimming were read from the DNA. The data show 180,000 or so clones, more than 70% seen once. This receptor was obtained from a man aged 40-50 years with active or convalescent COVID-19. Sequencing was done on a sample of peripheral blood.

Here the CDR3 DNA reads TGCAGCGCCCGGCCCGGGACAGGGGCCGGCTACGAGCAGTACTTC. Its protein is CSARPGTGAGYEQYF. The V call is TRBV29-1, the J call TRBJ2-7, with 10 nucleotides matching TRBD1. Germline V CDR1 and CDR2: SQVTM, ANQGSEA. V lost 7 bases to trimming and J lost 3 bases; unmatched junction nucleotides: 12. The CDR3 spans 15 residues.